This TCR beta chain appears in the sequencing data of a study of cytomegalovirus exposure and HLA in healthy donors. The overall study: An earlier analysis found fewer than 140 million unique TCR beta sequences from approximately 190 million T cells.

This CDR3 region has 13 residues. The V gene's germline CDR1 is MNHEY and CDR2 SVGAGI. V was clipped by 5 bases and J by 11 bases, with 18 bases between them. General study results and limits: Overall, approximately 150 TCR beta chains were annotated as cytomegalovirus-associated. Later examination showed HLA-associated TCR beta chains had greater clonal expansion than equally common others. Per a prior analysis, the majority of TCR beta V segments were productive roughly 87% or roughly 30% of the time.

Points on this clone: Its antigen is not identified.

60 Vbeta and 13 Jbeta primers were used in PCR. Assay used: immunoSEQ multiplex PCR; TCRdb lists only in-frame clones, some missing. The sample comprises 100,000 to 150,000 clones, around three quarters of which are singletons, and 1.2% rests with the top ten. Material for sequencing was PBMCs. This chain uses TRBV6-5 with TRBJ1-1; a weak D match, TRBD1 (5 bases). This TCR derives from a female donor in good health and CMV-seronegative. The CDR3 DNA sequence: TGTGCCAGCAGTGTCCGCGGGGCGATCGGCGCTTTCTTT. Protein sequence: CASSVRGAIGAFF.